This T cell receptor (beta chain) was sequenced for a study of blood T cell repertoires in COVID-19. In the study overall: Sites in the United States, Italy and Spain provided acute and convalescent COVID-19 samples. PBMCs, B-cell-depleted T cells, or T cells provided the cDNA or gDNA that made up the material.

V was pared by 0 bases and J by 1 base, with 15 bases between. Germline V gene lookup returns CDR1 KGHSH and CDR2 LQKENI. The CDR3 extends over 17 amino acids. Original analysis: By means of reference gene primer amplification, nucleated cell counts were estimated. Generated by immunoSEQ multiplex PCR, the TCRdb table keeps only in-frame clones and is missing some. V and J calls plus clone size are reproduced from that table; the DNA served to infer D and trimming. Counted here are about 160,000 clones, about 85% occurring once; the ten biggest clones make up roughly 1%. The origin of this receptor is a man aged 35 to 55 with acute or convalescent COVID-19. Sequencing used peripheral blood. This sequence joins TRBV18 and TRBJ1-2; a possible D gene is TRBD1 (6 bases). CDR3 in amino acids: CASSPPSSQGHNYGYTF. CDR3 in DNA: TGTGCCAGCTCACCACCGAGCTCACAGGGCCATAACTATGGCTACACCTTC.